These 12 T cell receptor beta chains share one sample of origin, sequenced in a study of regulatory T cells in long-lasting Graves disease (dated by TCRdb to 2020 to 2023). Sample time point, as interpreted from the label and publication: persistent/refractory GD, antithyroid drugs over 5 years with positive TRAb. For both TCR sequencing and RNA sequencing, RNA was extracted from PBMCs using TRIzol. The library was obtained by multiplex PCR. TCRdb shows the sequencer as Illumina HiSeq 4000. To build TCR beta libraries, CDR3 regions were amplified by Arm-PCR using iRepertoire HTBI primers. The public reads were run again by TCRdb, first through fastp at Q25 and then through MiXCR, and only productive beta chains were kept. Rows merge per CDR3 protein into single entries with the most common DNA and genes. Present in this sample are approximately 380,000 distinct CDR3 sequences, around 20% of which were seen just once. Less than 25% of the sample is held by the ten biggest clonotypes.

The source was peripheral blood mononuclear cells (PBMCs), collected when the disease was refractory, from a patient treated with antithyroid drugs. These receptors were taken from a female donor with Graves disease.

In its sample, this clonotype was seen many times. The J gene is TRBJ2-2, the V gene TRBV7-9; D not certain. The CDR3 contains 15 residues. V lost 2 bases and J 5 bases, leaving 12 bases between the germline ends. The germline CDR1 and CDR2 sequences are SEHNR and FQNEAQ (reference sequence). DNA of the CDR3: TGTGCCAGCAGCTTACAGGCCTTGGGTACCGGGGAGCTGTTTTTT. Its translation is CASSLQALGTGELFF.

Of note for this clonotype: This clone may be a read error of a much larger clone one base away. As the CDR3 is not closed by the conserved phenylalanine or tryptophan, this likely results from a read error. The V call is TRBV7-8, the J call TRBJ2-7; a weak D match, TRBD2 (5 bases). Trimming left V 5 bases short and J 4 bases short, with 12 bases between. CDR3 length: 13 residues. Germline V gene lookup returns CDR1 SGHVS and CDR2 FQNEAQ. The CDR3 DNA reads as TGTGCCAGCAGCCCCGACGGGGTGTACGAGCAGTACTCC. As protein: CASSPDGVYEQYS.

The chain is built from TRBV6-9 and TRBJ1-5, with D perhaps matching TRBD1 (6 bases). CDR1 is MNHGY, CDR2 SVAAGI, per germline. V gave up 4 bases and J gave up 4 bases, with 17 bases separating them. The CDR3 covers 16 residues. For the CDR3, the DNA is TGTGCCAGCAGTTCCGCAGGGAGAAGGGGGAATCAGCCCCAGCATTTT. Protein: CASSSAGRRGNQPQHF.

Turning to this clonotype: Because it lacks the conserved phenylalanine or tryptophan at the end, this CDR3 is likely a read error. V gene TRBV7-9 combines with J gene TRBJ2-1; 9 positions agree with TRBD2. From germline, CDR1 is SEHNR and CDR2 FQNEAQ (reference sequence). Trimming removed 3 bases from V and 7 bases from J; junction bases left unmatched: 7. The CDR3 is made up of 15 amino acids. The DNA of the CDR3 is TGTGCCAGCAGCTTCATAGCGGGAGAACGAAATGAGCAGTTCTAC. Its protein is CASSFIAGERNEQFY.

In this sample, this clonotype turned up many times. The chain uses TRBV5-1 and TRBJ2-4, with D possibly TRBD2 on 7 matching bases. The length of the CDR3 is 14 residues. Germline V gene lookup returns CDR1 SGHRS and CDR2 YFSETQ. The V end was cut by 5 bases, the J end by 4 bases, with 13 bases between. The CDR3 DNA follows: TGCGCCAGCAGTCAAGGGGGGGAGAAAAACATTCAGTACTTC. Its protein is CASSQGGEKNIQYF.

This clonotype was counted between two and nine times. The V gene is TRBV11-2, the J gene TRBJ2-7, with D possibly matching TRBD2 (5 bases). The CDR3 covers 15 residues. The V gene's germline CDR1 is SGHAT and CDR2 FQNNGV. With 4 bases removed from V and 2 bases from J, the gap between germline ends came to 15 bases. The CDR3 nucleotides are TGTGCCAGCAGCTCTAGCAAGGGCTCCCCCTACGAGCAGTACTTC. This sequence encodes CASSSSKGSPYEQYF.

This clonotype has a count of ten or more. The CDR3 region has the DNA TGTGCCAGCTCCTCCCTACGATATGGCTACACCTTC. Residues: CASSSLRYGYTF. The chain combines TRBV2 with TRBJ1-2; D gene unclear. V lost 8 bases and J 5 bases, leaving 12 bases between the germline ends. The CDR3 loop spans 12 amino acids. The germline gives CDR1 SNHLY, CDR2 FYNNEI.

This clonotype has at least ten counts. This rearrangement joins TRBV6-1 to TRBJ2-7, with 9 bases aligning to TRBD1. The length of the CDR3 is 15 residues. Trimming took 3 bases from V and 2 from J; bases not matched to a gene: 5. Germline V gene data show CDR1 as MNHNS and CDR2 as SASEGT. This CDR3 is CASSDGTGFPYEQYF. CDR3 DNA sequence: TGTGCCAGCAGTGACGGGACAGGGTTCCCCTACGAGCAGTACTTC.

This clonotype was seen repeatedly, ten times or more. The gene calls are TRBV28 and TRBJ2-5, with 7 bases aligning to TRBD1. Per germline, CDR1 MDHEN and CDR2 SYDVKM. This CDR3 spans 14 amino acids. Trimming took 6 bases from V and 5 from J; bases not matched to a gene: 9. CDR3 region: CASSPPWDSETQYF. The CDR3 region has the DNA TGTGCCAGCAGCCCCCCCTGGGACAGCGAGACCCAGTACTTC. Drawing the rest from reference TRBV28 and TRBJ2-5, the complete variable domain is DVKVTQSSRYLVKRTGEKVFLECVQDMDHENMFWYRQDPGLGLRLIYFSYDVKMKEKGDIPEGYSVSREKKERFSLILESASTNQTSMYLCASSPPWDSETQYFGPGTRLLVL.

CDR3 sequence reads: CSVETTWDEQFF. The CDR3 DNA is TGCAGCGTTGAAACCACCTGGGATGAGCAGTTCTTC. The chain combines TRBV29-1 with TRBJ2-1; D ambiguous. The CDR3 totals 12 residues. Germline assignment: CDR1 SQVTM and CDR2 ANQGSEA. V was pared by 2 bases and J by 8 bases, with 10 bases between.

Many counts were recorded for this clonotype. CDR3: CATSEVISPLHF. In nucleotides, the CDR3 is TGTGCTACTTCCGAGGTCATTTCACCCCTCCACTTT. V and J are TRBV28 and TRBJ1-6; no clear D. From germline, CDR1 is MDHEN and CDR2 SYDVKM. This CDR3 region has 12 residues.

This clonotype occurred many times. CDR3 in amino acids: CSVEEVTNTEAFF. CDR3 bases: TGCAGCGTTGAAGAGGTTACGAACACTGAAGCTTTCTTT. This chain joins TRBV29-1 and TRBJ1-1; D gene uncertain. Germline V gene data show CDR1 as SQVTM and CDR2 as ANQGSEA. There are 13 residues in the CDR3. Between the trimmed V and J ends, which lost 0 bases and 1 base, there was a span of 6 bases.